The 28 T cell receptor beta chains below come from one sample, sequenced in a study of cytomegalovirus exposure and HLA in healthy donors. A multiplex PCR was run with 60 Vbeta primers and 13 Jbeta primers. Sequencing used immunoSEQ multiplex PCR; TCRdb keeps in-frame clones, though not all of them. Of around 100,000 clones listed, 50% to 70% are singletons. Sequenced input: PBMCs. These receptors originate from a man aged 25 to 45 in good health and CMV-seropositive.

In its sample, this clone was seen once. The chain uses TRBV6-5 and TRBJ2-7, with 7 bases that match TRBD1. V trimming: 3 bases; J trimming: 3 bases; junction bases outside the gene matches: 8. The CDR3 consists of 15 residues. Germline V CDR1 and CDR2: MNHEY, SVGAGI. The CDR3 nucleotides are TGTGCCAGCAGTTATGGGACAGACGGAAACTACGAGCAGTACTTC. This codes for CASSYGTDGNYEQYF.

The V call is TRBV4-1, the J call TRBJ1-5; maybe TRBD1 (6 bases). Trimming removed 3 bases at V and 0 bases at J, with 18 bases between. CDR1 and CDR2 from the germline V gene are MGHRA and YSYEKL. The CDR3 spans 18 residues. The CDR3 DNA reads TGCGCCAGCAGCCACTACATCGGGGGGGCTTATAGCAATCAGCCCCAGCATTTT. Amino acid sequence: CASSHYIGGAYSNQPQHF.

The J gene is TRBJ2-7, the V gene TRBV4-1; D perhaps matches TRBD2 (6 bases). This CDR3 is built from 15 residues. The germline V gene encodes CDR1 MGHRA and CDR2 YSYEKL. The germline V and J ends were trimmed by 1 base and 6 bases, with 16 bases remaining between them. For the CDR3, the DNA is TGCGCCAGCAGCCAAGTGGCGGGGATCCCGGGCGAGCAGTACTTC. It specifies CASSQVAGIPGEQYF.

V gene TRBV2 combines with J gene TRBJ1-1; 9 nucleotides agree with TRBD1. Germline-derived CDR1 and CDR2 are SNHLY and FYNNEI. The CDR3 is made up of 15 amino acids. V gave up 6 bases and J gave up 4 bases; unmatched junction bases: 9. The CDR3 DNA reads as TGTGCCAGCAGCCCCCAGGGGACAGGGAGCACTGAAGCTTTCTTT. Its translation is CASSPQGTGSTEAFF.

This clone has more than one count but fewer than ten. The chain carries TRBV9 and TRBJ2-5; 7 nucleotides align to TRBD2. The junction had 8 bases not matched to a gene; V was cut back by 3 bases and J by 3 bases. Germline values: CDR1 SGDLS, CDR2 YYNGEE. The CDR3 has 15 amino acids. CDR3 nucleotide sequence: TGTGCCAGCAGCGGGTTAGTGGGGGGGGAAGAGACCCAGTACTTC. Amino acids: CASSGLVGGEETQYF.

CDR3 protein: CASSESPGQPYYNEQFF. DNA for the CDR3: TGTGCCAGCAGTGAATCCCCGGGACAGCCTTACTACAATGAGCAGTTCTTC. The chain uses TRBV25-1 and TRBJ2-1; TRBD1 agrees at 7 bases. CDR1 is MGHDK, CDR2 SYGVNS, per germline. This CDR3 is built from 17 residues. V dropped 1 base and J dropped 3; count of bases not matched to a gene: 9.

The J gene is TRBJ2-2, the V gene TRBV6-1; TRBD1 matches 10 bases. This CDR3 is built from 16 residues. Losses at the gene ends were 2 bases for V and 4 bases for J; bases not matched to a gene: 4. Germline V lookup: CDR1 MNHNS, CDR2 SASEGT. This chain's CDR3 is CASSEMWTGGTGELFF. As DNA, the CDR3 is TGTGCCAGCAGTGAAATGTGGACAGGGGGCACCGGGGAGCTGTTTTTT.

The V call is TRBV6-5, the J call TRBJ1-3; 7 bases fit TRBD1. V lost 0 bases to trimming and J lost 2 bases; unmatched junction nucleotides: 1. The germline V gene encodes CDR1 MNHEY and CDR2 SVGAGI. CDR3 length: 15 residues. The CDR3 region has the DNA TGTGCCAGCAGTTACTCAGACAGGGCTGGAAACACCATATATTTT. As protein: CASSYSDRAGNTIYF.

The CDR3 region is CASSLKGHPWETQYF. Written as DNA, the CDR3 is TGTGCCAGCAGCTTAAAGGGGCACCCCTGGGAGACCCAGTACTTC. This sequence joins TRBV7-3 and TRBJ2-5, with D perhaps matching TRBD1 (5 bases). Trimming removed 1 base from V and 5 bases from J, with 14 bases in between. This CDR3 contains 15 residues. Germline V gene sequence: CDR1 SGHTA, CDR2 FQGTGA.

The chain has TRBV2 and TRBJ2-3, with 8 bases that match TRBD2. Per germline, CDR1 SNHLY and CDR2 FYNNEI. This CDR3 comprises 15 residues. V lost 8 bases to trimming and J lost 0 bases; unmatched junction nucleotides: 7. Here the CDR3 DNA reads TGTGCCAGCGCGGCGGGGGGATCTAGCACAGATACGCAGTATTTT. Residues: CASAAGGSSTDTQYF.

J is TRBJ2-3 and V is TRBV10-3; D perhaps matches TRBD2 (5 bases). CDR1 is ENHRY, CDR2 SYGVKD, per germline. CDR3 length: 15 amino acids. Trimming cost V 6 bases and J 3 bases, with 16 bases left between them. The DNA for the CDR3 is TGTGCCATCAGGGCGGGCCGAGCCGGGACAGATACGCAGTATTTT. The encoded protein is CAIRAGRAGTDTQYF.

In DNA form, the CDR3 reads TGTGCCATCAGTGAGTCAAGAGGAGGGGCGGACACTGAAGCTTTCTTT. Encoded protein: CAISESRGGADTEAFF. This chain uses TRBV10-3 with TRBJ1-1; D is possibly TRBD1 (5 bases). The CDR3 is 16 amino acids. The germline V gene encodes CDR1 ENHRY and CDR2 SYGVKD. V lost 0 bases, J lost 3 bases, and 14 bases lay in between.

The V gene is TRBV19, the J gene TRBJ1-2, with D possibly matching TRBD1 (5 bases). Trimming left V 6 bases short and J 7 bases short, with 18 bases between. The CDR3 loop spans 14 amino acids. Germline CDR1 reads LNHDA; CDR2 reads SQIVND (reference sequence). CDR3: CASSNQQDPGGYTF. As DNA, the CDR3 is TGTGCCAGTAGCAACCAACAGGATCCGGGTGGCTACACCTTC.

The chain has TRBV7-8 and TRBJ1-2; possible D gene TRBD1, 6 bases. Germline CDR1 reads SGHVS; CDR2 reads FQNEAQ. The CDR3 consists of 14 residues. V shed 1 base and J shed 4 bases, with 10 bases lying between them. CDR3: CASSLERGGYGYTF. CDR3 nucleotide sequence: TGTGCCAGCAGCTTAGAGAGGGGGGGCTATGGCTACACCTTC.

V is TRBV20-1 and J is TRBJ2-5; a possible D gene is TRBD1 (6 bases). Germline CDR1 and CDR2: DFQATT and SNEGSKA (reference sequence). The CDR3 runs to 11 residues. V dropped 3 bases and J dropped 7 bases, with 9 bases sitting between them. This CDR3 reads CSASLGGTQYF. The CDR3 nucleotides read TGCAGTGCTAGTCTAGGGGGGACCCAGTACTTC.

This clone was picked up a small number of times. The rearrangement links TRBV10-3 to TRBJ2-2; D unresolved. CDR1 and CDR2 from the germline V gene are ENHRY and SYGVKD. This CDR3 is built from 16 residues. Trimming removed 4 bases from V and 1 base from J, with 13 bases in between. The CDR3 protein is CAISVKRLRNTGELFF. Here the CDR3 DNA reads TGTGCCATCAGTGTGAAGAGGCTTCGGAACACCGGGGAGCTGTTTTTT.

The chain combines TRBV27 with TRBJ1-2, with 9 bases that match TRBD1. CDR3 size: 14 residues. Germline lookup yields CDR1 MNHEY and CDR2 SMNVEV (reference sequence). The V gene end was trimmed by 3 bases and the J gene end by 5 bases; junction bases not matched to a gene: 4. The CDR3 loop is CASSFGTGKYGYTF. The DNA for the CDR3 is TGTGCCAGCAGTTTCGGGACAGGGAAGTATGGCTACACCTTC.

J is TRBJ2-5 and V is TRBV29-1; D is possibly TRBD2 (5 bases). CDR1 is SQVTM and CDR2 is ANQGSEA in the germline V gene. The CDR3 consists of 12 residues. V lost 7 bases to trimming and J lost 1 base, with 10 bases between them. The CDR3 is CSAPDFQETQYF. The DNA for the CDR3 is TGCAGCGCCCCGGACTTCCAAGAGACCCAGTACTTC.

This clone was detected only a few times. The gene calls are TRBV6-5 and TRBJ2-6; no reliable D call. The CDR3 is 16 residues long. Trimming took off 4 bases at V and 0 bases at J, with 10 bases between the two ends. CDR1 and CDR2 from the germline V gene are MNHEY and SVGAGI. The CDR3 region has the DNA TGTGCCAGCAGTTTCCAGAGCGTCTCTGGGGCCAACGTCCTGACTTTC. It specifies CASSFQSVSGANVLTF.

The chain uses TRBV7-8 and TRBJ1-2; D uncertain. The V and J ends lost 5 bases and 2 bases respectively, with 12 bases between them. Germline CDR1 reads SGHVS; CDR2 reads FQNEAQ. The CDR3 totals 14 residues. As DNA, the CDR3 is TGTGCCAGCAGCCCTAGGATTTACAACTATGGCTACACCTTC. Its protein product is CASSPRIYNYGYTF.

CDR3 nucleotides: TGTGCCAGCAGTCCCCAAGGTGCAGGGAATGGCTACACCTTC. It yields the protein CASSPQGAGNGYTF. The chain carries TRBV27 and TRBJ1-2, with D maybe TRBD1 (5 bases). The V gene lost 5 bases and the J gene lost 6 bases, with 16 bases spanning the gap. Germline-derived CDR1 and CDR2 are MNHEY and SMNVEV (reference sequence). CDR3 length: 14 residues.

The genes are TRBV5-6 and TRBJ2-2; 7 nucleotides align to TRBD2. Unmatched junction bases numbered 13, after V lost 4 bases and J lost 1 base. This CDR3 has 18 amino acids. Per the germline V gene, CDR1 is SGHDT and CDR2 is YYEEEE. DNA for the CDR3: TGTGCCAGCAGCGTACGCGTCCCTGTAGCGGGGAACACCGGGGAGCTGTTTTTT. Amino acids: CASSVRVPVAGNTGELFF.

In its sample, this clone was seen a few times. The chain uses TRBV7-6 and TRBJ1-5, with D possibly TRBD1 on 5 matching bases. Looked up from germline, CDR1 is SGHVS and CDR2 is FNYEAQ. The CDR3 spans 14 residues. V was clipped by 4 bases and J by 9 bases, with 16 bases between them. DNA of the CDR3: TGTGCCAGCAGCTCCGCCCCACAGGTTGGGCCCCAGCATTTT. It encodes CASSSAPQVGPQHF. The variable domain in full, completed from reference TRBV7-6 and TRBJ1-5, reads GAGVSQSPRYKVTKRGQDVALRCDPISGHVSLYWYRQALGQGPEFLTYFNYEAQQDKSGLPNDRFSAERPEGSISTLTIQRTEQRDSAMYRCASSSAPQVGPQHFGDGTRLSIL.

Only a few counts were recorded for this clone. The chain has TRBV7-3 and TRBJ2-3; TRBD2 matches 12 bases. Trimming took 4 bases from V and 5 from J; bases not matched to a gene: 10. The germline gives CDR1 SGHTA, CDR2 FQGTGA. This CDR3 has 17 amino acids. CDR3 coding DNA: TGTGCCAGCAGCTCCCTAGCGGGGGGGCCGAGTAGAGATACGCAGTATTTT. Translation: CASSSLAGGPSRDTQYF.

This chain uses TRBV6-5 with TRBJ2-7, with a weak D call TRBD1 (5 bases). From germline, CDR1 is MNHEY and CDR2 SVGAGI. V was cut by 5 bases and J by 2 bases, with 10 bases left in between. This CDR3 has 13 residues. The CDR3: CASSPTGTYEQYF. CDR3 DNA: TGTGCCAGCAGTCCCACAGGAACCTACGAGCAGTACTTC.

The table lists this clone with a few counts. The chain joins TRBV7-9 to TRBJ1-2; D gene uncertain. Germline values: CDR1 SEHNR, CDR2 FQNEAQ (reference sequence). V dropped 0 bases and J dropped 5 bases, with 10 bases sitting between them. This CDR3 is 14 amino acids long. CDR3 sequence reads: CASSLAQAVYGYTF. The DNA of the CDR3 is TGTGCCAGCAGCTTAGCCCAGGCAGTTTATGGCTACACCTTC.

This clone has just one count. V gene TRBV5-1 combines with J gene TRBJ1-1; D gene ambiguous. Trimming left V 0 bases short and J 1 base short, with 16 bases between. The CDR3 loop spans 17 amino acids. CDR1 SGHRS and CDR2 YFSETQ come from the germline V gene. For the CDR3, the DNA is TGCGCCAGCAGCTTGGCCGGAAGATTGCGGGCGAACACTGAAGCTTTCTTT. It yields the protein CASSLAGRLRANTEAFF. Using reference TRBV5-1 and TRBJ1-1 for the parts outside the CDR3, the full variable domain is KAGVTQTPRYLIKTRGQQVTLSCSPISGHRSVSWYQQTPGQGLQFLFEYFSETQRNKGNFPGRFSGRQFSNSRSEMNVSTLELGDSALYLCASSLAGRLRANTEAFFGQGTRLTVV.

J is TRBJ2-3 and V is TRBV5-1, with 7 bases matching TRBD2. The CDR3 extends over 16 amino acids. Germline V CDR1 and CDR2: SGHRS, YFSETQ. V gave up 4 bases and J gave up 2 bases; unmatched junction bases: 10. The CDR3 loop reads CASSLGRAGVTDTQYF. The CDR3 DNA follows: TGCGCCAGCAGCCTTGGACGGGCGGGGGTCACAGATACGCAGTATTTT.